This T cell receptor beta chain was captured by sequencing in a study of graft-versus-host responses after intestinal transplantation. General observations from the study: Recipient marrow showed GvH clones, some seen first in ileum or blood. Early after transplant, HvG declines were associated with peak levels of circulating GvH clones.

Here immunoSEQ multiplex PCR was the method, and the copy in TCRdb shows in-frame clones only, minus some. The sample contains about 80,000 clones, approximately 90% of which appear only once. To note about this clone: The antigen is unknown.

V lost 10 bases and J lost 4, with 13 bases in between. The germline CDR1 and CDR2 sequences are MGHDK and SYGVNS. The CDR3 covers 13 residues. This specimen was PBMCs, taken 98 days after intestinal transplantation. The rearrangement links TRBV25-1 to TRBJ2-2, with D possibly being TRBD1 (6 bases). The sequence derives from a human patient who received an intestinal transplant, so some T cells may come from the graft donor. In DNA, the CDR3 is TGTGCCACCACCCGGACAGCCACCGGGGAGCTGTTTTTT. The encoded protein is CATTRTATGELFF.